Shown below are 23 T cell receptor beta chains from a single sample sequenced in a study of cytomegalovirus exposure and HLA in healthy donors. The PCR had 60 Vbeta and 13 Jbeta primers. Sequencing used immunoSEQ multiplex PCR; TCRdb keeps in-frame clones, though not all of them. The profile shows 150,000 to 200,000 clones, around nine tenths of them singletons. The sequencing sample was made of PBMCs. These receptors were taken from a woman younger than 35 in good health and CMV-seronegative.

This chain uses TRBV7-9 with TRBJ1-6; TRBD1 matches at 8 bases. Losses at the gene ends were 5 bases for V and 5 bases for J; bases not matched to a gene: 5. Germline-derived CDR1 and CDR2 are SEHNR and FQNEAQ (reference sequence). The length of the CDR3 is 15 residues. The CDR3 spells CASSGQGSNNSPLHF. The DNA of the CDR3 is TGTGCCAGCAGCGGACAGGGTTCGAATAATTCACCCCTCCACTTT.

This chain connects TRBV6-6 to TRBJ2-7, with TRBD1 matching 11 bases. Germline values: CDR1 MNHNY, CDR2 SVGAGI (reference sequence). CDR3 length equals 13 residues. Trimming took 5 bases from V and 6 from J; bases not matched to a gene: 3. The CDR3 sequence is CASSGQGASEQYF. The CDR3 nucleotides read TGTGCCAGCAGTGGACAGGGGGCCAGCGAGCAGTACTTC.

This clone occurred a few times. The chain links TRBV9 to TRBJ1-3, with a possible D match to TRBD1 (6 bases). CDR3 size: 17 residues. The ends were cut back, 3 bases at V and 9 bases at J, with 25 bases in the middle. CDR1 SGDLS and CDR2 YYNGEE come from the germline V gene. The CDR3 loop reads CASSGTTDRSRLGTIYF. CDR3 nucleotide sequence: TGTGCCAGCAGCGGGACGACGGACAGAAGCCGTTTAGGCACCATATATTTT.

The chain carries TRBV6-5 and TRBJ1-4, with 9 nucleotides matching TRBD1. CDR3 length: 14 residues. The V segment lost 6 bases and the J segment 7 bases; nucleotides outside the gene matches: 6. The germline CDR1 and CDR2 sequences are MNHEY and SVGAGI. CDR3 sequence: CASRGQGGIEKLFF. CDR3 coding DNA: TGTGCCAGCAGGGGACAGGGTGGGATTGAAAAACTGTTTTTT.

The chain recombines TRBV19 with TRBJ2-1; D is ambiguous. There are 14 residues in the CDR3. Germline CDR1 reads LNHDA; CDR2 reads SQIVND (reference sequence). Trimming pared 2 bases from V and 2 bases from J, leaving 7 bases between. The CDR3 coding sequence is TGTGCCAGTAGTATAATGGCCGCCTACAATGAGCAGTTCTTC. Residues: CASSIMAAYNEQFF.

With regard to this clone: The same CDR3 is also encoded by other DNA sequences in this sample. The chain combines TRBV9 with TRBJ1-1; 11 bases fit TRBD1. The CDR3 covers 14 residues. Germline values: CDR1 SGDLS, CDR2 YYNGEE. The V gene end was trimmed by 2 bases and the J gene end by 4 bases; junction bases not matched to a gene: 1. The CDR3 DNA follows: TGTGCCAGCAGCGTCGGGACAGGGGGCACTGAAGCTTTCTTT. It yields the protein CASSVGTGGTEAFF.

The chain joins TRBV7-9 to TRBJ2-7, with TRBD1 as a possible D gene (6 bases). Germline V gene lookup returns CDR1 SEHNR and CDR2 FQNEAQ (reference sequence). V was pared by 7 bases and J by 0 bases, with 10 bases between. The CDR3 is made up of 13 amino acids. CDR3 protein: CASTRDNSYEQYF. CDR3 nucleotide sequence: TGTGCCAGCACCCGGGACAACTCCTACGAGCAGTACTTC.

The V and J genes are TRBV30 and TRBJ1-6; TRBD1 might be the D (6 bases). This CDR3 comprises 13 residues. Looked up from germline, CDR1 is GTSNPN and CDR2 is SVGIG (reference sequence). The CDR3 protein is CAGASSYNSPLHF. CDR3 DNA: TGTGCGGGGGCGAGCTCCTATAATTCACCCCTCCACTTT.

This clone was counted once. The V and J genes are TRBV5-1 and TRBJ1-1; no reliable D call. This CDR3 comprises 13 residues. V lost 3 bases and J lost 7, with 13 bases in between. In germline, CDR1 is SGHRS, CDR2 YFSETQ. CDR3 loop: CASSSAIDSEAFF. The CDR3 nucleotides read TGCGCCAGCAGCTCCGCTATAGATAGTGAAGCTTTCTTT.

This CDR3 reads CASSVDWGGGGLDEQFF. The DNA for the CDR3 is TGTGCCAGCAGCGTAGATTGGGGCGGGGGGGGGCTAGATGAGCAGTTCTTC. The chain couples TRBV9 to TRBJ2-1; TRBD2 matches at 9 bases. J was trimmed by 8 bases and V by 0 bases; bases with no gene match: 12. This CDR3 is 17 amino acids long. Germline CDR1 and CDR2: SGDLS and YYNGEE.

V usage is TRBV19 and J usage is TRBJ2-7, with TRBD1 matching over 10 bases. The germline V gene has CDR1 LNHDA and CDR2 SQIVND (reference sequence). CDR3 length equals 14 residues. V lost 3 bases, J lost 3 bases, and 2 bases stayed unmatched. The DNA of the CDR3 is TGTGCCAGTAGTATCCGGACAGGGGGCTACGAGCAGTACTTC. Its protein product is CASSIRTGGYEQYF.

V gene TRBV4-1 combines with J gene TRBJ2-3; 8 bases are shared with TRBD2. The germline CDR1 and CDR2 sequences are MGHRA and YSYEKL. V shed 0 bases, J shed 6 bases, and the junction held 8 bases outside the gene matches. This CDR3 contains 16 residues. The DNA for the CDR3 is TGCGCCAGCAGCCAAGATCCACGGGGGGGCCGGGATACGCAGTATTTT. This translates into CASSQDPRGGRDTQYF.

The rearrangement joins TRBV7-9 to TRBJ1-2; D is unresolved. V was cut by 5 bases and J by 2 bases, with 9 bases left in between. The length of the CDR3 is 13 residues. Looked up from germline, CDR1 is SEHNR and CDR2 is FQNEAQ (reference sequence). In DNA, the CDR3 is TGTGCCAGCAGCGTAGGGCAAAACTATGGCTACACCTTC. Its translation: CASSVGQNYGYTF. The full variable domain, its missing parts supplied by reference TRBV7-9 and TRBJ1-2, is DTGVSQNPRHKITKRGQNVTFRCDPISEHNRLYWYRQTLGQGPEFLTYFQNEAQLEKSRLLSDRFSAERPKGSFSTLEIQRTEQGDSAMYLCASSVGQNYGYTFGSGTRLTVV.

The chain carries TRBV2 and TRBJ2-6; 14 bases are shared with TRBD2. The CDR3 extends over 18 amino acids. After removal of 7 bases from V and 0 bases from J, the junction contained 5 bases not matched to a gene. Germline V CDR1 and CDR2: SNHLY, FYNNEI. The CDR3 coding sequence is TGTGCCAGCACCAGACTAGCGGGGGGGTTCTCTGGGGCCAACGTCCTGACTTTC. As protein: CASTRLAGGFSGANVLTF.

The rearrangement joins TRBV7-3 to TRBJ2-3, with TRBD2 as a possible D gene (6 bases). Trimming took 5 bases from V and 4 from J, leaving 16 bases between them. This CDR3 has 15 residues. The V gene's germline CDR1 is SGHTA and CDR2 FQGTGA. This chain's CDR3 is CASSVSGWDADTQYF. The CDR3 nucleotides read TGTGCCAGCAGCGTTAGCGGTTGGGACGCAGATACGCAGTATTTT.

V gene TRBV7-9 combines with J gene TRBJ2-1; 11 positions match TRBD1. This CDR3 is built from 15 residues. Trimming removed 6 bases from V and 6 bases from J; junction bases left unmatched: 7. The germline CDR1 and CDR2 sequences are SEHNR and FQNEAQ (reference sequence). The CDR3 nucleotides are TGTGCCAGCAGTTCCGGACAGGGGGCAAGCAATGAGCAGTTCTTC. Its protein is CASSSGQGASNEQFF.

This clone came up a few times. The chain recombines TRBV2 with TRBJ1-2; 8 positions match TRBD1. CDR3 length: 12 residues. The V gene's germline CDR1 is SNHLY and CDR2 FYNNEI. The V segment lost 4 bases and the J segment 6 bases; nucleotides outside the gene matches: 1. The CDR3 DNA sequence: TGTGCCAGCAGTGGGACAGGGCATGGCTACACCTTC. Translated: CASSGTGHGYTF.

The rearrangement links TRBV29-1 to TRBJ1-2; 12 positions match TRBD1. Germline loops: CDR1 SQVTM, CDR2 ANQGSEA. V dropped 6 bases and J dropped 9; count of bases not matched to a gene: 8. This CDR3 spans 13 amino acids. CDR3 region: CSVGTGGRSSYTF. The CDR3 DNA reads as TGCAGCGTCGGGACAGGGGGCCGTAGTAGCTACACCTTC. The entire variable domain, with the rest obtained from reference TRBV29-1 and TRBJ1-2, is as follows: SAVISQKPSRDICQRGTSLTIQCQVDSQVTMMFWYRQQPGQSLTLIATANQGSEATYESGFVIDKFPISRPNLTFSTLTVSNMSPEDSSIYLCSVGTGGRSSYTFGSGTRLTVV.

The chain combines TRBV11-2 with TRBJ2-5; TRBD1 matches 10 bases. Germline V gene data show CDR1 as SGHAT and CDR2 as FQNNGV. Trimming removed 10 bases from V and 2 bases from J; junction bases left unmatched: 10. The CDR3 has 15 residues. CDR3 in amino acids: CATRPWTGGQETQYF. Here the CDR3 DNA reads TGTGCCACCCGACCCTGGACAGGGGGACAAGAGACCCAGTACTTC.

The V and J genes are TRBV6-4 and TRBJ2-1; D gene uncertain. The CDR3 covers 13 residues. The V and J ends lost 4 bases and 0 bases respectively, with 4 bases between them. Per germline, CDR1 MRHNA and CDR2 SNTAGT. CDR3 loop: CASSAGSYNEQFF. CDR3 DNA sequence: TGTGCCAGCAGTGCGGGCTCCTACAATGAGCAGTTCTTC.

The sample holds a few counts of this clone. V is TRBV6-5 and J is TRBJ1-6; TRBD1 matches 10 bases. V was clipped by 3 bases and J by 7 bases; unmatched bases: 6. CDR3 length: 16 amino acids. Germline V CDR1 and CDR2: MNHEY, SVGAGI. CDR3 loop: CASSYLGDRGNSPLHF. CDR3 sequence (DNA): TGTGCCAGCAGTTATTTAGGGGACAGGGGAAATTCACCCCTCCACTTT.

This chain uses TRBV5-1 with TRBJ2-1; 7 bases align to TRBD1. Per the germline V gene, CDR1 is SGHRS and CDR2 is YFSETQ. The CDR3 is made up of 15 amino acids. The J segment lost 8 bases and the V segment lost 2 bases, leaving 10 bases of the junction unmatched. The CDR3 region is CASSFLQGQSHEQFF. CDR3 bases: TGCGCCAGCAGCTTCCTACAGGGGCAGTCCCATGAGCAGTTCTTC.

As DNA, the CDR3 is TGTGCCAGCAGCCTGGGGCTGGGGGGGGATACGCAGTATTTT. Amino acids: CASSLGLGGDTQYF. The chain recombines TRBV6-5 with TRBJ2-3; 7 positions match TRBD2. The CDR3 totals 14 residues. In germline, CDR1 is MNHEY, CDR2 SVGAGI. Trimming cost V 6 bases and J 6 bases; bases outside gene matches: 9.